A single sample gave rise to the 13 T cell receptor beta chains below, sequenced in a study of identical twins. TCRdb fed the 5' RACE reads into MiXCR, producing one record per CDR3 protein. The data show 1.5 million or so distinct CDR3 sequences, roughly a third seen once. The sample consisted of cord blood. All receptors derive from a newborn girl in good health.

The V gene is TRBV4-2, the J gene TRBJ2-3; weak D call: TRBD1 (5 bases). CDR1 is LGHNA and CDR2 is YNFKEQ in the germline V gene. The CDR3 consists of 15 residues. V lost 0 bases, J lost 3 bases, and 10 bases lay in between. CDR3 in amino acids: CASSQDLGRTDTQYF. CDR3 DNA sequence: TGTGCCAGCAGCCAAGATCTGGGGCGGACAGATACGCAGTATTTT.

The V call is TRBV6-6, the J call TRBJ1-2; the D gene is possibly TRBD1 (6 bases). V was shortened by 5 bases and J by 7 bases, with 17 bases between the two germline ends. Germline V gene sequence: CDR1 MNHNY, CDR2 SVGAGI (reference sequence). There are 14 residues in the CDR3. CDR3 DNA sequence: TGTGCCAGCAGTGGCACTACAGGGTTTAGTGGCTACACCTTC. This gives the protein CASSGTTGFSGYTF.

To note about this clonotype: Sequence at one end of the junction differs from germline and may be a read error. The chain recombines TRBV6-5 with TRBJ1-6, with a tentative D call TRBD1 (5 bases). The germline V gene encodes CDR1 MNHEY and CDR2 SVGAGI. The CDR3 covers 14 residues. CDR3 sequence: CASIPGRYNSPLDF. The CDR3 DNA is TGTGCCAGCATCCCAGGGCGGTATAATTCACCCCTCGACTTT.

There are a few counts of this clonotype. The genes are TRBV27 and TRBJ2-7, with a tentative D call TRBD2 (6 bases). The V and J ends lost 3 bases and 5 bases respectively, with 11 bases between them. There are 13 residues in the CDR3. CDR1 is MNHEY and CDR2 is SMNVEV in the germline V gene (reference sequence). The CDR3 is CASSLTSYDEQYF. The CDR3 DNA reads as TGTGCCAGCAGTTTGACTAGTTACGACGAGCAGTACTTC.

This CDR3 is CASSYKGTAGAEQYF. CDR3 bases: TGTGCCAGCAGTTATAAGGGTACAGCGGGAGCCGAGCAGTACTTC. The rearrangement links TRBV6-5 to TRBJ2-7; TRBD2 matches at 8 bases. The CDR3 contains 15 residues. With 3 bases clipped from V and 6 bases from J, the junction kept 10 bases outside the gene matches. Germline-derived CDR1 and CDR2 are MNHEY and SVGAGI.

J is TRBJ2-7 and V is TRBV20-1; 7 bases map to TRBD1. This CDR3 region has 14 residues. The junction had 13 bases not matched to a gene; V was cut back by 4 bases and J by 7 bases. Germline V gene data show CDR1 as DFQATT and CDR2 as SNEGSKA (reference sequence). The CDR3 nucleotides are TGCAGTGCTAAGGGGGCTAGGTTGGTCAATGAGCAGTACTTC. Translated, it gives CSAKGARLVNEQYF.

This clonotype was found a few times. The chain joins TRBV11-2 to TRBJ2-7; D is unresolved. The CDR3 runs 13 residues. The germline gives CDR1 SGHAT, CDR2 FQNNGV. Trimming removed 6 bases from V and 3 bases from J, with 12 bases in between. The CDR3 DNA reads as TGTGCCAGCAGTTCCGGCGAAGGCTACGAGCAGTACTTC. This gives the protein CASSSGEGYEQYF.

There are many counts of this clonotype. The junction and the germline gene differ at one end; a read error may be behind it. The CDR3 coding sequence is TGCGCCAGCTCCCCTCTTAGCACAGATACGCAGTATTTT. This codes for CASSPLSTDTQYF. This chain connects TRBV18 to TRBJ2-3; D not certain. This CDR3 region has 13 residues. Germline loops: CDR1 KGHSH, CDR2 LQKENI.

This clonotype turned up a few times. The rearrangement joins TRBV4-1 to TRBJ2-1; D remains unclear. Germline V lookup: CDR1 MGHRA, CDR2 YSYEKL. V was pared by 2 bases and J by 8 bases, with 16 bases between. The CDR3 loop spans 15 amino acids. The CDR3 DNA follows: TGCGCCAGCAGCCAAACCAGGCGTACCCCCGATGAGCAGTTCTTC. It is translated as CASSQTRRTPDEQFF.

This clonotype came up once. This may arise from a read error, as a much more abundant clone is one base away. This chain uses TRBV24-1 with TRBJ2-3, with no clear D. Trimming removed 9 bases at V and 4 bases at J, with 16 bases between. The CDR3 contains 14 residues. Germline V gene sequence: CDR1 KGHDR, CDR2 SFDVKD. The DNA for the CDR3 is TGTGCCACCGTAGGTGGGCGAAGCCCAGATACGCAGTATTTT. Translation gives CATVGGRSPDTQYF.

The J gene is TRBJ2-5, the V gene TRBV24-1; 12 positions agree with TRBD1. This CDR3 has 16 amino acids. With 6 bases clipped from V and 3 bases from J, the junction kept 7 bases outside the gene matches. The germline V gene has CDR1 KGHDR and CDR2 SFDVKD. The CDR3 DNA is TGTGCCACCAGTATAAGGGACAGGGGGCATGAAGAGACCCAGTACTTC. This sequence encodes CATSIRDRGHEETQYF.

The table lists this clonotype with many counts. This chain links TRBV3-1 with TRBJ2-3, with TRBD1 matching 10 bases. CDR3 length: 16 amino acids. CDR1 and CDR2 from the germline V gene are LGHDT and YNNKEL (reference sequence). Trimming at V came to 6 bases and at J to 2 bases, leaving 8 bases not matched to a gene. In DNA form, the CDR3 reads TGTGCCAGCAGTCGGACAGGGGGTCGCTTCACAGATACGCAGTATTTT. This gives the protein CASSRTGGRFTDTQYF.

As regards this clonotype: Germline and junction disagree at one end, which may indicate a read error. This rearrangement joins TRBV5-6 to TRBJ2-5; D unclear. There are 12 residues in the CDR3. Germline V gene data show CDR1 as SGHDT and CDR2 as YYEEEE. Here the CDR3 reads CASSLAQETQNF. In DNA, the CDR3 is TGTGCCAGCAGCTTGGCTCAAGAGACCCAGAACTTC.